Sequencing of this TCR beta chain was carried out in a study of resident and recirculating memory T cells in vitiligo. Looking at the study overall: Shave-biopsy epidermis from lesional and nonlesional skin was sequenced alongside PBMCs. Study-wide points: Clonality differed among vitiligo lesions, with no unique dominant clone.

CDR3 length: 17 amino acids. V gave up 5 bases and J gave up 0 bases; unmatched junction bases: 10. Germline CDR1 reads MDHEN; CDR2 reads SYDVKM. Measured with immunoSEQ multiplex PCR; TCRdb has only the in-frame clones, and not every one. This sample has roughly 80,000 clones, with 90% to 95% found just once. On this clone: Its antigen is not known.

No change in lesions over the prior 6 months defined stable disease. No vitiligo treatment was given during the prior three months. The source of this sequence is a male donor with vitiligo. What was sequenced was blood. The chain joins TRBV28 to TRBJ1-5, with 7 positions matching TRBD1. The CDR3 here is CASSPIMGQYSNQPQHF. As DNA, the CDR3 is TGTGCCAGCAGTCCCATTATGGGACAGTATAGCAATCAGCCCCAGCATTTT.